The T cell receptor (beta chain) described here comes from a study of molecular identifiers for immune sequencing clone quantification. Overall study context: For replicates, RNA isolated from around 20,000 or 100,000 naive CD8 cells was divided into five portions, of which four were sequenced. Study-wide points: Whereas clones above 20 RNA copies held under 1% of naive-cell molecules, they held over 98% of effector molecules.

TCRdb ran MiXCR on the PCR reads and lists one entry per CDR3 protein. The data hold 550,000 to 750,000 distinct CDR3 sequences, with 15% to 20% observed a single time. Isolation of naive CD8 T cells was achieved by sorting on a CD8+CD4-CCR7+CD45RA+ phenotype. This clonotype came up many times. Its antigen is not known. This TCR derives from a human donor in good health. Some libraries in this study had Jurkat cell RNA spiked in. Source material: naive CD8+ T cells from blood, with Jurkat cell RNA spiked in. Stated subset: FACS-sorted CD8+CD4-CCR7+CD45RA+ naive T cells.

The CDR3 DNA is TGTGCCAGCAGTTCCCTAGCAGAATCCGGGCAGTTCTTC. It specifies CASSSLAESGQFF. V gene TRBV6-2 or TRBV6-3 combines with J gene TRBJ2-1; D may be TRBD2 (5 bases). CDR1 and CDR2 from the germline V gene are MNHEY and SVGEGT. The ends were cut back, 4 bases at V and 12 bases at J, with 16 bases in the middle. CDR3 size: 13 residues.